These T cell receptor beta chains were read from a single sample in a study of molecular identifiers for immune sequencing clone quantification. TCRdb itself ran the PCR reads through MiXCR, one entry per CDR3 protein. The sample includes about 100,000 distinct CDR3 sequences, roughly a third of them seen just once. The sample taken for sequencing was naive CD8+ T cells from blood, with Jurkat cell RNA spiked in. These receptors were taken from a human donor in good health. Some libraries in this study had Jurkat cell RNA spiked in. Each CDR3 is given without its conserved first and last residue. Fields, in order: V gene, CDR3 length, J gene, CDR3 protein.

v_gene: TRBV23-1; len: 11; j_gene: TRBJ1-1; CDR3aa: ASSQARNTEAF
v_gene: TRBV12-3/TRBV12-4; len: 14; j_gene: TRBJ2-7; CDR3aa: ASRRPSPVDAYEQY
v_gene: TRBV20-1; len: 11; j_gene: TRBJ1-1; CDR3aa: SAQDRENTEAF
v_gene: TRBV27; len: 12; j_gene: TRBJ2-7; CDR3aa: ASRPGANPYEQY
v_gene: TRBV5-1; len: 13; j_gene: TRBJ2-3; CDR3aa: ASSPMGRGPDTQY
v_gene: TRBV7-9; len: 13; j_gene: TRBJ1-2; CDR3aa: ASSSSPDRSYGYT
v_gene: TRBV13; len: 14; j_gene: TRBJ1-3; CDR3aa: ASSPSPGGSGNTIY
v_gene: TRBV6-2/TRBV6-3; len: 11; j_gene: TRBJ2-7; CDR3aa: ASSYIASYEQY
v_gene: TRBV20-1; len: 14; j_gene: TRBJ1-1; CDR3aa: SATQGWGRMNTEAF
v_gene: TRBV28; len: 14; j_gene: TRBJ2-7; CDR3aa: ASSFKWGRGLYEQY
v_gene: TRBV5-6; len: 14; j_gene: TRBJ2-2; CDR3aa: ASSLVPASNTGELF
v_gene: TRBV2; len: 12; j_gene: TRBJ1-5; CDR3aa: ASSPGTGGQPQH
v_gene: TRBV28; len: 12; j_gene: TRBJ2-5; CDR3aa: AITGGLIEETQY
v_gene: TRBV9; len: 12; j_gene: TRBJ2-7; CDR3aa: ASSVAGGAHEQY
v_gene: TRBV9; len: 9; j_gene: TRBJ2-2; CDR3aa: ASSVAGELF
v_gene: TRBV7-2; len: 11; j_gene: TRBJ1-1; CDR3aa: ASSLYSNTEAF
v_gene: TRBV9; len: 11; j_gene: TRBJ2-5; CDR3aa: ASSDGSQETQY
v_gene: TRBV7-8; len: 13; j_gene: TRBJ2-2; CDR3aa: ASRYWTTHTGELF
v_gene: TRBV24-1; len: 13; j_gene: TRBJ2-2; CDR3aa: ATRDTGTITGELF
v_gene: TRBV4-1; len: 10; j_gene: TRBJ1-5; CDR3aa: ASSQGNQPQH
v_gene: TRBV19; len: 13; j_gene: TRBJ1-1; CDR3aa: ARSYRGGGATEAF
v_gene: TRBV10-3; len: 12; j_gene: TRBJ2-3; CDR3aa: AISYRGPADTQY
v_gene: TRBV6-2/TRBV6-3; len: 12; j_gene: TRBJ2-2; CDR3aa: ASNKGLATGELF
v_gene: TRBV28; len: 14; j_gene: TRBJ2-3; CDR3aa: ASSLFPTSDTDTQY
v_gene: TRBV6-2/TRBV6-3; len: 11; j_gene: TRBJ1-1; CDR3aa: ASSWTGKTEAF
v_gene: TRBV24-1; len: 11; j_gene: TRBJ2-1; CDR3aa: ATGTSGYNEQF
v_gene: TRBV13; len: 15; j_gene: TRBJ1-1; CDR3aa: ASSSYRLEHMNTEAV
v_gene: TRBV4-1; len: 12; j_gene: TRBJ2-2; CDR3aa: ARRGGSGTGELF
v_gene: TRBV15; len: 14; j_gene: TRBJ2-3; CDR3aa: ATSTSNGGWTDTQY
v_gene: TRBV2; len: 14; j_gene: TRBJ2-2; CDR3aa: ASSELLAGVLGELF
v_gene: TRBV19; len: 11; j_gene: TRBJ2-7; CDR3aa: ASSIDRTYEQY
v_gene: TRBV13; len: 13; j_gene: TRBJ2-7; CDR3aa: ASSLGTESSYEQY
v_gene: TRBV6-2/TRBV6-3; len: 13; j_gene: TRBJ1-6; CDR3aa: ASSASGIYNSPLH
v_gene: TRBV6-2/TRBV6-3; len: 13; j_gene: TRBJ1-5; CDR3aa: ASTDGDYSNQPQH
v_gene: TRBV4-1; len: 15; j_gene: TRBJ1-2; CDR3aa: ASSQDEGSLVGYGYT
v_gene: TRBV5-1; len: 12; j_gene: TRBJ2-3; CDR3aa: ASSLDSFTDTQY
v_gene: TRBV2; len: 11; j_gene: TRBJ2-4; CDR3aa: ATLTGAKNIQY
v_gene: TRBV13; len: 11; j_gene: TRBJ2-3; CDR3aa: ASSFQGKDTQY
v_gene: TRBV13; len: 14; j_gene: TRBJ2-1; CDR3aa: ASSLSREPNYNEQS
v_gene: TRBV28; len: 10; j_gene: TRBJ2-3; CDR3aa: ASSLYSDTQY
v_gene: TRBV7-8; len: 18; j_gene: TRBJ2-4; CDR3aa: ASSLRLAGKRGKAKNIQY
v_gene: TRBV6-5; len: 14; j_gene: TRBJ2-3; CDR3aa: ASSYRGPLITDTQY
v_gene: TRBV27; len: 15; j_gene: TRBJ2-3; CDR3aa: ASSLRLGERFTDTQY
v_gene: TRBV7-9; len: 12; j_gene: TRBJ1-1; CDR3aa: ASTDPYMNTEAF
v_gene: TRBV14; len: 13; j_gene: TRBJ1-1; CDR3aa: ASSQEWGGGTEAF
v_gene: TRBV5-6; len: 13; j_gene: TRBJ2-7; CDR3aa: AGSPTSGRSYEQY
v_gene: TRBV4-3; len: 12; j_gene: TRBJ2-2; CDR3aa: ASSQEFNTGELF
v_gene: TRBV27; len: 13; j_gene: TRBJ2-7; CDR3aa: ASSQLAGPSHEQY
v_gene: TRBV5-6; len: 12; j_gene: TRBJ1-1; CDR3aa: ASSWGLLDTEAF
v_gene: TRBV10-3; len: 12; j_gene: TRBJ1-1; CDR3aa: AISSPGTAYEAF
v_gene: TRBV2; len: 13; j_gene: TRBJ2-3; CDR3aa: AKGGLADLADTQY
v_gene: TRBV4-3; len: 13; j_gene: TRBJ1-1; CDR3aa: ASSQDRVTNTEAF
v_gene: TRBV27; len: 12; j_gene: TRBJ2-2; CDR3aa: ASTSAYHTGELF
v_gene: TRBV5-6; len: 14; j_gene: TRBJ2-5; CDR3aa: ASSRRLAGGLETQY
v_gene: TRBV9; len: 13; j_gene: TRBJ2-7; CDR3aa: ASSVGDRAFYEQY
v_gene: TRBV28; len: 14; j_gene: TRBJ2-1; CDR3aa: ASSLIPGLASNEQF
v_gene: TRBV29-1; len: 9; j_gene: TRBJ1-2; CDR3aa: SGTGDYGYT